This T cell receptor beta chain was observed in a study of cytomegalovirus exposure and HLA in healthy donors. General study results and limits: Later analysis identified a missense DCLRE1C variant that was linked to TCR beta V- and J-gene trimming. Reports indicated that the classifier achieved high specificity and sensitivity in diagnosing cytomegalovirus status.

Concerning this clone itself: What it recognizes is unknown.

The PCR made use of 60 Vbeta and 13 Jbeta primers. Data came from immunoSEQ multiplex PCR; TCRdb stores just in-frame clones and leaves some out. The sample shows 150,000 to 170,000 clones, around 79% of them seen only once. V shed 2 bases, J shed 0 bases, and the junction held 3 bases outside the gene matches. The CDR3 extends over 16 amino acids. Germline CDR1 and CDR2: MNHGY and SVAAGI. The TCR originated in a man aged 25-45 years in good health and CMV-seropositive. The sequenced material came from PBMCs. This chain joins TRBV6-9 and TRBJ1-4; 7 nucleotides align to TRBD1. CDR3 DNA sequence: TGTGCCAGCAGTTATAGGACAGGTCCAACTAATGAAAAACTGTTTTTT. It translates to CASSYRTGPTNEKLFF.